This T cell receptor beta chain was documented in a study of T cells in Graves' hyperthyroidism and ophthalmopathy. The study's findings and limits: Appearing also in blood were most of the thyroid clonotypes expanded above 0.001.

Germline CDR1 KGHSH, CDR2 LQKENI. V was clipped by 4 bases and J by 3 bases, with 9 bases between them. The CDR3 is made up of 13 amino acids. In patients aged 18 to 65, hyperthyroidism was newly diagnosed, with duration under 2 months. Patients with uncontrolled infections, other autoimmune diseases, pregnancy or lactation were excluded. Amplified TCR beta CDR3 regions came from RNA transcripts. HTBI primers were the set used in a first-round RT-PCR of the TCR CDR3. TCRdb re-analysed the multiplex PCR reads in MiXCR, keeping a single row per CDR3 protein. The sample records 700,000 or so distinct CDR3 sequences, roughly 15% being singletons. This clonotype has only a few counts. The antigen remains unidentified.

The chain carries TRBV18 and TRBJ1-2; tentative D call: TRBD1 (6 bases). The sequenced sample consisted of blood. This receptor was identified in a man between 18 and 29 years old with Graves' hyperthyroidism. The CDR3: CASSQTGDYGYTF. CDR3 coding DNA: TGTGCCAGCTCACAGACAGGCGACTATGGCTACACCTTC.